These 23 T cell receptor beta chains were all obtained from the same sample, sequenced in a study of blood T cell repertoires in COVID-19. Using immunoSEQ multiplex PCR, the repertoire was profiled, and TCRdb retains in-frame clones only, with some absent. The table lists roughly 340,000 clones, 75% to 90% of them singletons. The sequencing sample was made of PBMCs or T cells enriched from blood (not recorded which). Every receptor here comes from a man in his late teens or twenties who had recovered from COVID-19.

The chain employs TRBV4-2 and TRBJ2-7; tentatively, D is TRBD1 (5 bases). CDR1 and CDR2 from the germline V gene are LGHNA and YNFKEQ. V lost 1 base and J lost 3, with 7 bases in between. The CDR3 extends over 13 amino acids. This chain's CDR3 is CASSQADSYEQYF. In DNA form, the CDR3 reads TGTGCCAGCAGCCAAGCCGACAGCTACGAGCAGTACTTC.

The rearrangement joins TRBV29-1 to TRBJ1-1, with D possibly being TRBD1 (6 bases). The CDR3 is 10 amino acids. Germline V gene lookup returns CDR1 SQVTM and CDR2 ANQGSEA. The V and J ends lost 6 bases and 8 bases respectively, with 10 bases between them. The CDR3 region has the DNA TGCAGCGTCGTAGGGACAGAAGCTTTCTTT. This encodes CSVVGTEAFF.

V gene TRBV28 combines with J gene TRBJ1-5, with 9 positions matching TRBD1. The trim removed 1 base at V and 7 bases at J, leaving 8 bases unmatched. The germline gives CDR1 MDHEN, CDR2 SYDVKM. The CDR3 sequence is 16 residues long. The CDR3 is CASSLSIGQGLQPQHF. CDR3 bases: TGTGCCAGCAGTTTATCTATCGGACAGGGGTTACAGCCCCAGCATTTT.

V is TRBV5-4 and J is TRBJ2-1, with D unresolved. Germline CDR1 and CDR2: SGHNT and YYREEE (reference sequence). This CDR3 comprises 13 residues. The ends were cut back, 4 bases at V and 9 bases at J, with 14 bases in the middle. CDR3 sequence reads: CASSVDPSGEQFF. The CDR3 DNA sequence: TGTGCCAGCAGCGTGGACCCGTCAGGTGAGCAGTTCTTC. Supplemented by reference TRBV5-4 and TRBJ2-1, the full variable domain reads ETGVTQSPTHLIKTRGQQVTLRCSSQSGHNTVSWYQQALGQGPQFIFQYYREEENGRGNFPPRFSGLQFPNYSSELNVNALELDDSALYLCASSVDPSGEQFFGPGTRLTVL.

CDR3 amino acids: CASGLGRGEKLFF. The CDR3 DNA reads as TGTGCTAGTGGTCTCGGGAGGGGCGAAAAACTGTTTTTT. The chain employs TRBV12-5 and TRBJ1-4, with D maybe TRBD1 (5 bases). Trimming removed 5 bases from V and 8 bases from J, with 12 bases in between. The CDR3 loop spans 13 amino acids. Looked up from germline, CDR1 is LGHNT and CDR2 is FRNRAP.

The chain recombines TRBV7-7 with TRBJ2-3; tentatively, D is TRBD2 (5 bases). In germline, CDR1 is SSHAT, CDR2 FNYEAQ (reference sequence). V was pared by 5 bases and J by 0 bases, with 12 bases between. This CDR3 spans 15 amino acids. CDR3 amino acids: CASSVTSTSTDTQYF. Here the CDR3 DNA reads TGTGCCAGCAGCGTCACTAGTACAAGCACAGATACGCAGTATTTT.

This sequence joins TRBV5-6 and TRBJ1-3; no reliable D call. This CDR3 spans 13 amino acids. Trimming removed 0 bases from V and 4 bases from J, with 5 bases in between. Germline assignment: CDR1 SGHDT and CDR2 YYEEEE. CDR3 sequence reads: CASSLAGGNTIYF. CDR3 coding DNA: TGTGCCAGCAGCTTGGCGGGGGGAAACACCATATATTTT.

V is TRBV19 and J is TRBJ2-3, with D perhaps TRBD2 (7 bases). Germline CDR1 and CDR2: LNHDA and SQIVND (reference sequence). The germline V and J ends were trimmed by 6 bases and 2 bases, with 21 bases remaining between them. CDR3 length: 17 residues. The CDR3 nucleotides are TGTGCCAGTAGCCGGTGGGGGGGGCAACAAGTCACAGATACGCAGTATTTT. It specifies CASSRWGGQQVTDTQYF. The full variable domain, with the rest looked up from reference TRBV19 and TRBJ2-3, is DGGITQSPKYLFRKEGQNVTLSCEQNLNHDAMYWYRQDPGQGLRLIYYSQIVNDFQKGDIAEGYSVSREKKESFPLTVTSAQKNPTAFYLCASSRWGGQQVTDTQYFGPGTRLTVL.

The chain is built from TRBV3-1 (or the pseudogene TRBV3-2) and TRBJ2-1; TRBD2 aligns across 13 bases. The CDR3 is 16 amino acids. Trimming took 6 bases from V and 9 from J; bases not matched to a gene: 11. Germline CDR1 and CDR2: LGHDT and YNNKEL (reference sequence). The CDR3 here is CASSRRWTSGSGEQFF. CDR3 DNA: TGTGCCAGCAGTCGGCGTTGGACTAGCGGGAGTGGTGAGCAGTTCTTC.

The gene calls are TRBV24-1 and TRBJ2-2; D may be TRBD2 (5 bases). V was pared by 7 bases and J by 3 bases, with 23 bases between. This CDR3 is built from 18 residues. CDR1 is KGHDR and CDR2 is SFDVKD in the germline V gene. Here the CDR3 reads CATRRVAARVGDTGELFF. CDR3 DNA: TGTGCCACCAGGCGGGTGGCAGCGAGAGTAGGAGACACCGGGGAGCTGTTTTTT.

This chain joins TRBV9 and TRBJ2-3; D might be TRBD1 (6 bases). V was clipped by 4 bases and J by 2 bases, with 14 bases between them. The V gene's germline CDR1 is SGDLS and CDR2 YYNGEE. The CDR3 consists of 15 residues. This chain's CDR3 is CASSPIGTTTDTQYF. The CDR3 DNA follows: TGTGCCAGCAGCCCCATCGGGACAACCACAGATACGCAGTATTTT. Combining the CDR3 with reference TRBV9 and TRBJ2-3 gives the whole variable domain DSGVTQTPKHLITATGQRVTLRCSPRSGDLSVYWYQQSLDQGLQFLIQYYNGEERAKGNILERFSAQQFPDLHSELNLSSLELGDSALYFCASSPIGTTTDTQYFGPGTRLTVL.

V is TRBV7-9 and J is TRBJ1-4; D call uncertain. Deletions cut 5 bases from V and 4 bases from J, with 14 bases between. This CDR3 spans 15 amino acids. Germline-derived CDR1 and CDR2 are SEHNR and FQNEAQ (reference sequence). The CDR3 spells CASSQRKGGNEKLFF. The CDR3 bases are TGTGCCAGCAGCCAAAGGAAGGGAGGTAATGAAAAACTGTTTTTT.

The chain joins TRBV19 to TRBJ1-1; D uncertain. Germline assignment: CDR1 LNHDA and CDR2 SQIVND (reference sequence). V was trimmed by 6 bases and J by 6 bases, leaving 14 bases between them. CDR3 length: 13 amino acids. The CDR3 bases are TGTGCCAGTAGCCAGGTGGTTACTGCTGAAGCTTTCTTT. Protein product: CASSQVVTAEAFF.

The genes are TRBV7-9 and TRBJ1-5, with unresolved D. The CDR3 has 14 residues. Germline assignment: CDR1 SEHNR and CDR2 FQNEAQ (reference sequence). V was trimmed by 1 base and J by 5 bases, leaving 9 bases between them. This chain's CDR3 is CASSLVSSDQPQHF. In DNA, the CDR3 is TGTGCCAGCAGCTTAGTGTCTTCGGATCAGCCCCAGCATTTT.

The gene calls are TRBV9 and TRBJ2-7; TRBD1 aligns across 7 bases. Germline CDR1 reads SGDLS; CDR2 reads YYNGEE. Trimming removed 4 bases from V and 6 bases from J; junction bases left unmatched: 13. The CDR3 length is 15 residues. DNA of the CDR3: TGTGCCAGCAGCATAGACAGGGCCCCATGGTCCGAGCAGTACTTC. Translation gives CASSIDRAPWSEQYF.

The CDR3 is CASSLQGGQETQYF. CDR3 nucleotide sequence: TGTGCCAGCAGCTTACAGGGTGGACAAGAGACCCAGTACTTC. This sequence joins TRBV7-3 and TRBJ2-5; a possible D gene is TRBD1 (5 bases). Trimming removed 2 bases at V and 2 bases at J, with 9 bases between. Germline V gene sequence: CDR1 SGHTA, CDR2 FQGTGA. CDR3 length: 14 residues.

The V gene is TRBV27, the J gene TRBJ2-2, with TRBD1 matching 7 bases. CDR3 length equals 17 residues. With V trimmed by 8 bases and J by 0 bases, 12 bases remained unmatched. From germline, CDR1 is MNHEY and CDR2 SMNVEV (reference sequence). The CDR3 here is CASRPPMTGPNTGELFF. The CDR3 region has the DNA TGTGCCAGCCGACCACCAATGACAGGGCCGAACACCGGGGAGCTGTTTTTT.

V is TRBV11-2 and J is TRBJ2-7; D not certain. Germline V gene lookup returns CDR1 SGHAT and CDR2 FQNNGV. V lost 6 bases, J lost 4 bases, and 16 bases lay in between. CDR3 size: 14 residues. The CDR3 bases are TGTGCCAGCAGGCGTTGGAGCGTCGCTTACGAGCAGTACTTC. Amino acid sequence: CASRRWSVAYEQYF.

The table lists this clone with a count of one. This chain uses TRBV19 with TRBJ2-2, with TRBD2 as a possible D gene (5 bases). Germline loops: CDR1 LNHDA, CDR2 SQIVND (reference sequence). V gave up 11 bases and J gave up 1 base, with 14 bases separating them. The CDR3 has 14 amino acids. CDR3 bases: TGTGCCGCCCAAATCCGGGAGAACACCGGGGAGCTGTTTTTT. It specifies CAAQIRENTGELFF.

This chain uses TRBV6-4 with TRBJ2-1, with 9 bases that match TRBD1. The CDR3 runs to 15 residues. The trim removed 2 bases at V and 6 bases at J, leaving 5 bases unmatched. Germline V gene lookup returns CDR1 MRHNA and CDR2 SNTAGT. In nucleotides, the CDR3 is TGTGCCAGCAGTGACCCGGGACAGGGATTCAATGAGCAGTTCTTC. Residues: CASSDPGQGFNEQFF.

The genes are TRBV6-5 and TRBJ1-2; 7 positions agree with TRBD1. Germline V gene data show CDR1 as MNHEY and CDR2 as SVGAGI. After removal of 0 bases from V and 1 base from J, the junction contained 2 bases not matched to a gene. The CDR3 consists of 15 residues. CDR3 in DNA: TGTGCCAGCAGTTACTCAGGGGGCCGTAACTATGGCTACACCTTC. Encoded protein: CASSYSGGRNYGYTF.

The chain uses TRBV7-9 and TRBJ2-7; D perhaps matches TRBD1 (6 bases). The ends were cut back, 1 base at V and 2 bases at J, with 9 bases in the middle. In germline, CDR1 is SEHNR, CDR2 FQNEAQ (reference sequence). The CDR3 consists of 14 residues. The CDR3 region is CASSLVQGTYEQYF. The CDR3, as DNA: TGTGCCAGCAGCTTAGTTCAGGGGACCTACGAGCAGTACTTC.

The chain combines TRBV29-1 with TRBJ1-1; 7 nucleotides line up with TRBD1. The CDR3 has 13 residues. Germline V lookup: CDR1 SQVTM, CDR2 ANQGSEA. After removal of 1 base from V and 11 bases from J, the junction contained 10 bases not matched to a gene. The CDR3 region is CSVEGSAGGLAFF. As DNA, the CDR3 is TGCAGCGTTGAAGGGTCGGCAGGGGGACTGGCTTTCTTT.